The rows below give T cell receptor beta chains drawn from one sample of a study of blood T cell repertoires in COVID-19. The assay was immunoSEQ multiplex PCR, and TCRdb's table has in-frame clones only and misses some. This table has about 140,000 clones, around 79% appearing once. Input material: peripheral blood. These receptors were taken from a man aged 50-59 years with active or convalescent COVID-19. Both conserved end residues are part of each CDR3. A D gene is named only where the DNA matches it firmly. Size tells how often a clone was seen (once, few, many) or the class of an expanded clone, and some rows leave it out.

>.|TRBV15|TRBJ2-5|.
TGTGCCACCAGCAGAGATGGGGAGATCCAAGAGACCCAGTACTTC
CATSRDGEIQETQYF
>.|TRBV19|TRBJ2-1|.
TGTGCCAGTAGTATCCTGACTAGTTCTAGGGAGCAGTTCTTC
CASSILTSSREQFF
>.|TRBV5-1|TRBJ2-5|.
TGCGCCAGCAGCTTGGCGGCCGTTGGTGCTAGCGCGGAGACCCAGTACTTC
CASSLAAVGASAETQYF
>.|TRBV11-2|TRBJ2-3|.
TGTGCCAGCAGCTTGGGCGTAAGCACAGATACGCAGTATTTT
CASSLGVSTDTQYF
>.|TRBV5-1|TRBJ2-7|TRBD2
TGCGCCAGCACCCGGACTAGCGGGAGCCACGAGCAGTACTTC
CASTRTSGSHEQYF
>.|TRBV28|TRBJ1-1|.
TGTGCCAGCAGTTTACGGGAGACTGAAGCTTTCTTT
CASSLRETEAFF
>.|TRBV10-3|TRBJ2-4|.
TGTGCCATCAGTGTTGGGGGGAGGAACATTCAGTACTTC
CAISVGGRNIQYF
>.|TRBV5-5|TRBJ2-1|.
TGTGCCAGCAGCTCACCAAGCCCAGGGAGGCATGAGCAGTTCTTC
CASSSPSPGRHEQFF
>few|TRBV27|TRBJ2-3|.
TGTGCCAGCAGTGGGGATCGGGACACCCGCACAGATACGCAGTATTTT
CASSGDRDTRTDTQYF
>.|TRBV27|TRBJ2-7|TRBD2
TGTGCCAGCAGTTTACTGTCGGCTAGCGGGAACTACGAGCAGTACTTC
CASSLLSASGNYEQYF
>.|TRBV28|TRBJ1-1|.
TGTGCCAGCAGTTTGCAGGGTAGGGCTGAAGCTTTCTTT
CASSLQGRAEAFF
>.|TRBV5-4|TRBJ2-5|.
TGTGCCAGCAGCTCAGGGTTTTTCCAAGAGACCCAGTACTTC
CASSSGFFQETQYF
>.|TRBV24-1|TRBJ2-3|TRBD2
TGTGCCACCAGTCGGACTAGCGGCAACACAGATACGCAGTATTTT
CATSRTSGNTDTQYF
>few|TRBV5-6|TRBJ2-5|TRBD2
TGTGCCAGCAGCTCAAGACTAGCGGGAGGCCGAACAGAGACCCAGTACTTC
CASSSRLAGGRTETQYF
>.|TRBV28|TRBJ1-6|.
TGTGCCAGCAGTTTATCCGGGACATCTTATAATTCACCCCTCCACTTT
CASSLSGTSYNSPLHF
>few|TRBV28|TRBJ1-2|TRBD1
TGTGCCAGCATTGAGGGGGCGGGCTATGGCTACACCTTC
CASIEGAGYGYTF
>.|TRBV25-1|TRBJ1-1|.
TGTGCCAGCAGTGAAGGGGGGAGGCAGAACACTGAAGCTTTCTTT
CASSEGGRQNTEAFF
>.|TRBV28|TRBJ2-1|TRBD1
TGTGCCAGCAGTTCTCCGCCCTACGGACAGGGGGCCCACAATGAGCAGTTCTTC
CASSSPPYGQGAHNEQFF
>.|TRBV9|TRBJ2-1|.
TGTGCCAGCAGCCCCCGGGTGGGTGGATCCTACAATGAGCAGTTCTTC
CASSPRVGGSYNEQFF
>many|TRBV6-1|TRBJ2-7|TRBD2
TGTGCCAGCAGTGAATTGACTAGCGGGAGCTACGAGCAGTACTTC
CASSELTSGSYEQYF
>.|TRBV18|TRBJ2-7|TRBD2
TGTGCCAGCTCGGGCCTAGCGGGTTACTCCTACGAGCAGTACTTC
CASSGLAGYSYEQYF
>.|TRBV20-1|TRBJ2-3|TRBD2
TGCAGTGCTAGTAGCGAGCGGGGAAGCACAGATACGCAGTATTTT
CSASSERGSTDTQYF